A single sample gave rise to the 14 T cell receptor beta chains below, sequenced in a study of Ad26.COV2.S vaccination and SARS-CoV-2 variants. Stated treatment: some 20 received Ad26.COV2.S at low or high dose, single or two shots; a few received placebo; per-sample allocation not given. Sampling took place 63 days after the first vaccine or placebo injection. TCRdb's table, derived via immunoSEQ multiplex PCR, lists solely in-frame clones and lacks some. The sample has about 680,000 clones, roughly 90% seen once. The sample consisted of peripheral blood, taken in a trial of Ad26.COV2.S vaccine versus placebo. The origin of the receptors is a person aged 18-65 years who received the Ad26.COV2.S COVID-19 vaccine or a placebo.

The J gene is TRBJ2-1, the V gene TRBV3-1 (or the pseudogene TRBV3-2); D is unresolved. Trimming cost V 6 bases and J 0 bases, with 12 bases left between them. Germline V gives CDR1 LGHDT, CDR2 YNNKEL (reference sequence). The CDR3 length is 15 residues. CDR3 region: CASRRGLSSYNEQFF. The CDR3 DNA reads as TGTGCCAGCAGGAGAGGCTTAAGCTCCTACAATGAGCAGTTCTTC.

The chain combines TRBV6-2 or TRBV6-3 with TRBJ2-7; D not certain. V shed 5 bases and J shed 6 bases, with 14 bases lying between them. Germline V lookup: CDR1 MNHEY, CDR2 SVGEGT. This CDR3 has 13 residues. In nucleotides, the CDR3 is TGTGCCAGCAGTCGCACTCAACCGGCCGAGCAGTACTTC. Residues: CASSRTQPAEQYF.

The chain recombines TRBV5-1 with TRBJ2-2, with 14 bases that match TRBD2. Germline V CDR1 and CDR2: SGHRS, YFSETQ. The CDR3 spans 18 residues. The ends lost 4 bases at V and 1 base at J; junction bases unmatched: 6. CDR3 residues: CASSPGLAGEVNTGELFF. The CDR3 DNA sequence: TGCGCCAGCAGCCCGGGACTAGCGGGAGAAGTGAACACCGGGGAGCTGTTTTTT. Together with reference TRBV5-1 and TRBJ2-2, the CDR3 gives the full variable domain: KAGVTQTPRYLIKTRGQQVTLSCSPISGHRSVSWYQQTPGQGLQFLFEYFSETQRNKGNFPGRFSGRQFSNSRSEMNVSTLELGDSALYLCASSPGLAGEVNTGELFFGEGSRLTVL.

This rearrangement joins TRBV29-1 to TRBJ2-7; D perhaps matches TRBD2 (5 bases). The CDR3 totals 11 residues. Trimming removed 8 bases from V and 3 bases from J, with 11 bases in between. Per germline, CDR1 SQVTM and CDR2 ANQGSEA. CDR3 loop: CSSWESYEQYF. The CDR3 nucleotides are TGCAGCTCCTGGGAGAGCTACGAGCAGTACTTC.

J is TRBJ2-2 and V is TRBV7-2, with D unclear. Trimming took off 5 bases at V and 4 bases at J, with 8 bases between the two ends. Germline V gives CDR1 SGHTA, CDR2 FQGNSA. This CDR3 has 13 residues. CDR3 protein: CASSNMATGELFF. The DNA of the CDR3 is TGTGCCAGCAGCAACATGGCCACCGGGGAGCTGTTTTTT.

This clone has only one observation. V gene TRBV3-1 (or the pseudogene TRBV3-2) combines with J gene TRBJ2-3, with a weak D call TRBD1 (5 bases). V was cut by 2 bases and J by 5 bases, with 8 bases left in between. Germline CDR1 is LGHDT and CDR2 is YNNKEL (reference sequence). The CDR3 has 13 residues. CDR3: CASSQIREDTQYF. The CDR3, as DNA: TGTGCCAGCAGCCAAATCAGGGAAGATACGCAGTATTTT.

The chain joins TRBV19 to TRBJ1-1; D perhaps matches TRBD1 (6 bases). Germline CDR1 LNHDA, CDR2 SQIVND (reference sequence). The CDR3 contains 14 residues. Trimming took off 2 bases at V and 3 bases at J, with 10 bases between the two ends. As DNA, the CDR3 is TGTGCCAGTAGTATAATCAACAGGGACACTGAAGCTTTCTTT. Its protein is CASSIINRDTEAFF.

Details on this clone: Different DNA sequences within this sample yield the same CDR3. The chain employs TRBV27 and TRBJ1-1; 7 bases align to TRBD1. Looked up from germline, CDR1 is MNHEY and CDR2 is SMNVEV (reference sequence). V was clipped by 2 bases and J by 5 bases; unmatched bases: 2. The CDR3 loop spans 13 amino acids. CDR3 protein: CASSLDRATEAFF. DNA for the CDR3: TGTGCCAGCAGTTTAGACAGGGCAACTGAAGCTTTCTTT.

CDR3 coding DNA: TGTGCCACCAGTGATCCCCGGAGGACAGATACGCAGTATTTT. This translates into CATSDPRRTDTQYF. This rearrangement joins TRBV24-1 to TRBJ2-3; D perhaps matches TRBD2 (5 bases). Trimming took 3 bases from V and 3 from J, leaving 9 bases between them. CDR3 length: 14 residues. Germline values: CDR1 KGHDR, CDR2 SFDVKD.

This chain joins TRBV11-1 and TRBJ2-7, with 7 bases aligning to TRBD1. The J segment lost 4 bases and the V segment lost 5 bases, leaving 5 bases of the junction unmatched. This CDR3 contains 13 residues. CDR1 is SGHAT, CDR2 FQDESV, per germline (reference sequence). The CDR3 DNA sequence: TGTGCCAGCAGCCCCCGACAGGGATACGAGCAGTACTTC. Amino acid sequence: CASSPRQGYEQYF.

This clone appeared many times. This chain uses TRBV6-1 with TRBJ1-1; no definite D call. CDR1 and CDR2 (germline): MNHNS, SASEGT. V lost 2 bases and J lost 0, with 7 bases in between. This CDR3 region has 14 residues. The CDR3 region is CASSEKAMNTEAFF. In DNA, the CDR3 is TGTGCCAGCAGTGAAAAGGCAATGAACACTGAAGCTTTCTTT.

The rearrangement joins TRBV5-6 to TRBJ2-3, with D possibly matching TRBD2 (6 bases). Looked up from germline, CDR1 is SGHDT and CDR2 is YYEEEE. The CDR3 extends over 15 amino acids. Trimming took off 3 bases at V and 8 bases at J, with 19 bases between the two ends. CDR3 protein: CASSYTGTPRGTQYF. The CDR3 bases are TGTGCCAGCAGCTACACCGGGACTCCCCGGGGTACGCAGTATTTT.

J is TRBJ2-7 and V is TRBV19; 8 nucleotides line up with TRBD2. The trim removed 3 bases at V and 3 bases at J, leaving 7 bases unmatched. Per the germline V gene, CDR1 is LNHDA and CDR2 is SQIVND (reference sequence). The CDR3 consists of 15 residues. The CDR3 sequence: CASSILAGGLYEQYF. The CDR3, as DNA: TGTGCCAGTAGTATTTTGGCGGGAGGCCTCTACGAGCAGTACTTC.

The V gene is TRBV15, the J gene TRBJ1-5, with D uncertain. The CDR3 consists of 12 residues. CDR1 LNHNV and CDR2 YYDKDF come from the germline V gene (reference sequence). With 0 bases removed from V and 7 bases from J, the gap between germline ends came to 4 bases. For the CDR3, the DNA is TGTGCCACCAGCAGAGATCGGCAGCCCCAGCATTTT. Amino acids: CATSRDRQPQHF. Combining the CDR3 with reference TRBV15 and TRBJ1-5 gives the whole variable domain DAMVIQNPRYQVTQFGKPVTLSCSQTLNHNVMYWYQQKSSQAPKLLFHYYDKDFNNEADTPDNFQSRRPNTSFCFLDIRSPGLGDTAMYLCATSRDRQPQHFGDGTRLSIL.